Listed below are T cell receptor beta chains from one sample, sequenced in a study of blood T cell repertoires in COVID-19. Method: immunoSEQ multiplex PCR; TCRdb's copy keeps in-frame clones and lacks some. The sample gives around 24,000 clones, 90% of which show up once; about 10% is in the top ten. Sequencing was done on a sample of peripheral blood. These receptors were taken from a man between 65 and 85 years old with acute or convalescent COVID-19. Each CDR3 is given with its conserved first and last residue. Fields, in order: CDR3 length, V gene, D gene, CDR3 protein. D genes are given only for firm matches.

>16|TRBV5-1|TRBD2
CASSKDASGYTDTQYF
>15|TRBV9|.
CASSVEAGSGTEAFF
>13|TRBV25-1|.
CASSVRQPYEQYF
>16|TRBV7-2|TRBD2
CASSLTASGSTGELFF
>15|TRBV3-1/TRBV3-2|TRBD1
CASSQDLSGGTEAFF
>14|TRBV2|.
CASERGELHNEQFF
>13|TRBV7-9|TRBD1
CASSLATGYEQYF
>16|TRBV4-3|TRBD2
CASSQDASGASDTQYF
>14|TRBV3-1/TRBV3-2|TRBD2
CASRTSGTIYEQYF
>13|TRBV2|TRBD1
CASQRWTGNEQYF
>16|TRBV7-8|.
CASSVYRGAGPYGYTF
>15|TRBV11-1|TRBD1
CASSTGQGAVYEQYF
>15|TRBV6-5|TRBD1
CASSSRQGAREKLFF
>16|TRBV7-3|TRBD2
CASSSGLPVSTDTQYF
>17|TRBV6-2/TRBV6-3|.
CASSLQTKSSYNSPLHF
>12|TRBV19|.
CASSISGETQYF
>15|TRBV2|TRBD1
CASTRDRGYNSPLHF
>15|TRBV19|.
CASSKGGARTDTQYF
>15|TRBV6-6|.
CASSYPTEPFGGYTF
>13|TRBV9|.
CASSARGRGGAFF
>16|TRBV24-1|.
CATSDPGQSLNYGYTF
>15|TRBV3-1/TRBV3-2|.
CASSQGGGGGNTIYF
>14|TRBV7-8|.
CASQGTAFADTQYF
>13|TRBV20-1|TRBD1
CSASDRAREKLFF
>14|TRBV12-5|.
CASAPGGSNEKLFF
>15|TRBV4-1|.
CASSLMTDPYQPQHF
>13|TRBV7-6|.
CASSLEGASPLHF
>13|TRBV7-9|TRBD1
CASSWGTGYGYTF
>14|TRBV5-1|.
CASKEAGSGNTIYF